This T cell receptor beta chain was retrieved from a study of control samples from healthy donors and cancer patients. J was trimmed by 0 bases and V by 7 bases; bases with no gene match: 15. The CDR3 totals 17 residues. CDR1 is SGHTA, CDR2 FQGNSA, per germline. Using immunoSEQ multiplex PCR, the repertoire was profiled, and TCRdb retains in-frame clones only, with some absent. This table has approximately 13,000 clones, roughly 93% appearing once. The chain links TRBV7-2 to TRBJ2-7, with 7 nucleotides matching TRBD2. The source is a man older than 75 with lung cancer. The sequencing input was PBMCs. The CDR3 here is CASTPGRKGGGSYEQYF. The CDR3 DNA reads as TGTGCCAGCACCCCCGGGCGGAAAGGCGGGGGCTCCTACGAGCAGTACTTC.